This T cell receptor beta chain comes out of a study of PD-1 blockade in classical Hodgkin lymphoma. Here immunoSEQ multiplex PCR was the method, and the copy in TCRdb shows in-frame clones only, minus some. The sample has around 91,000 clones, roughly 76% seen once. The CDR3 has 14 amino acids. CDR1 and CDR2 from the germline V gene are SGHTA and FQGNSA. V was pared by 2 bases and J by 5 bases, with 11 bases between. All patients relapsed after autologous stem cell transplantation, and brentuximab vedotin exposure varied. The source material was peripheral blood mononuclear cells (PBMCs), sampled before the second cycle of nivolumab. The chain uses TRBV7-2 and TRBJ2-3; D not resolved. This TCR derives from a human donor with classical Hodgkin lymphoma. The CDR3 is CASSLSWSGDTQYF. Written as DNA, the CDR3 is TGTGCCAGCAGCTTAAGCTGGTCGGGAGATACGCAGTATTTT.